This TCR beta chain came from a study of T cells in Graves' hyperthyroidism and ophthalmopathy. This clonotype has at least ten counts. Using RNA transcripts as the source, TCR beta CDR3 regions were amplified. HTBI primers were used for first-round RT-PCR of the TCR CDR3. TCRdb reanalysed the multiplex PCR reads using MiXCR and keeps one entry per CDR3 protein. The profile shows approximately 620,000 distinct CDR3 sequences, about 14% of them singletons. Germline V CDR1 and CDR2: MNHNS, SASEGT. The V gene lost 6 bases and the J gene lost 2 bases, with 13 bases spanning the gap. This CDR3 contains 14 residues.

This chain connects TRBV6-1 to TRBJ1-2, with TRBD1 as a possible D gene (6 bases). The sample consisted of blood. This receptor was obtained from a young woman with Graves' hyperthyroidism that later progressed to Graves' ophthalmopathy. The CDR3 is CASRRDTQNYGYTF. CDR3 in DNA: TGTGCCAGCAGGCGGGACACCCAGAACTATGGCTACACCTTC.